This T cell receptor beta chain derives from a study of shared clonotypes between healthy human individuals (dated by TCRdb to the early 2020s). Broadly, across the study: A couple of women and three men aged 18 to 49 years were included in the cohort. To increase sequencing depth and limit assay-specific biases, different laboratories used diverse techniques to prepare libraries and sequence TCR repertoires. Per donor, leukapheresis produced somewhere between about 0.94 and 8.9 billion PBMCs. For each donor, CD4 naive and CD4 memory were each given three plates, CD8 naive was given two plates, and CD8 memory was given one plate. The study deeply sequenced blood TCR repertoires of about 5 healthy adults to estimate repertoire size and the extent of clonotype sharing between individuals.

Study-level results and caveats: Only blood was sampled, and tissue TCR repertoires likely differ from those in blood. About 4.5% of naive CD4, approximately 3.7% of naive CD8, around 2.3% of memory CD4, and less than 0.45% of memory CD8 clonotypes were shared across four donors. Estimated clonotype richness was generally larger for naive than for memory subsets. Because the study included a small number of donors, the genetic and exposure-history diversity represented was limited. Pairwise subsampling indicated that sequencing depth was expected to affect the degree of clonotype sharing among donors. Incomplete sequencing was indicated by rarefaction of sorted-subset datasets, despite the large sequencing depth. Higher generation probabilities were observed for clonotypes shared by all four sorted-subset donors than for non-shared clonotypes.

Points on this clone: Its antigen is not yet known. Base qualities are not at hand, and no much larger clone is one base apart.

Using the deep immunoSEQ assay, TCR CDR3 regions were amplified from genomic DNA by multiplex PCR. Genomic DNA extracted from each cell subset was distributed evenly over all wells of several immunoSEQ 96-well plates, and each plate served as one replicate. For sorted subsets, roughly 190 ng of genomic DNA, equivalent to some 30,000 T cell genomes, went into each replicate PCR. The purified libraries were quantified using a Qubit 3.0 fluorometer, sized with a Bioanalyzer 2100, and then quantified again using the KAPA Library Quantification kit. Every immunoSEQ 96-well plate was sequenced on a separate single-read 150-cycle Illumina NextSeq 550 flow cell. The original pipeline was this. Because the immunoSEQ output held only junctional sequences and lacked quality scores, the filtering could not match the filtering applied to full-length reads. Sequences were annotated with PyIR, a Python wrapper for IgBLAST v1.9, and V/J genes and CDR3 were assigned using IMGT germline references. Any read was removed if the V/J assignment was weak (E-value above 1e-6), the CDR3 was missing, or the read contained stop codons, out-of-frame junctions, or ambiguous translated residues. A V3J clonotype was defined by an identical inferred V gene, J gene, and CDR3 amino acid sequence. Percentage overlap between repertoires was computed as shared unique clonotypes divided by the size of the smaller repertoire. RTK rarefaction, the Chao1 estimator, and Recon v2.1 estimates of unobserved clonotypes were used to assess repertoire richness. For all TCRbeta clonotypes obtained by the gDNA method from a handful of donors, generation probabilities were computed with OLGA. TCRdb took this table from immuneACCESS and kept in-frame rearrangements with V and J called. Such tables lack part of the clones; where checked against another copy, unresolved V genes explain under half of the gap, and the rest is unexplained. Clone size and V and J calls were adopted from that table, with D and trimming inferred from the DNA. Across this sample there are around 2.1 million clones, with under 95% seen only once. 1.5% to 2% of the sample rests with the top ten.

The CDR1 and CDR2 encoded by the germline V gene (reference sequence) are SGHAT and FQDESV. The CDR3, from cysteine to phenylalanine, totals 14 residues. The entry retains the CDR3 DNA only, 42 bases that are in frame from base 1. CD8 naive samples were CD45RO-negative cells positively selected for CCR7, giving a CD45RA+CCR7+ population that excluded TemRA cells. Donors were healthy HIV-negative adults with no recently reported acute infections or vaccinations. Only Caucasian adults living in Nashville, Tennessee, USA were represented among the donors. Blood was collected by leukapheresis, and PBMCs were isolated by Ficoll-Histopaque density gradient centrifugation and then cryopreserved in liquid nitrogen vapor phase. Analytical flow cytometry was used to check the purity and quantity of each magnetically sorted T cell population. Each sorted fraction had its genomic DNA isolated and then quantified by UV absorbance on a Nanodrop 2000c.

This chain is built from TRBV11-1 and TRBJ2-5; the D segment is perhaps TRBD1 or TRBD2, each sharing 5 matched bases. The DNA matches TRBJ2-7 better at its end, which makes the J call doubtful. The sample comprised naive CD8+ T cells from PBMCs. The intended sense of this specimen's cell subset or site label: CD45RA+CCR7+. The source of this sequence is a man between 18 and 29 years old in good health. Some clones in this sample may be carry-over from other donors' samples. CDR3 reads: CASRGTTTPYEQYF. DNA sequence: TGTGCCAGCAGGGGGACGACCACCCCCTACGAGCAGTACTTC.